A single sample is the source of the 14 T cell receptor beta chains below, sequenced in a study of blood T cells in healthy people across ages. The use of a sample-barcoded 5' primer and a J-beta primer mix characterized a second PCR of roughly 7 to 11 cycles. TCRdb redid the calling of the 5' RACE reads with MiXCR, one entry per CDR3 protein. The sample records around 790,000 distinct CDR3 sequences, roughly 44% being singletons. Input material: blood. All receptors derive from a man aged 60 to 69 in good health.

The genes are TRBV11-2 and TRBJ2-5; D uncertain. Germline V gene data show CDR1 as SGHAT and CDR2 as FQNNGV. This CDR3 spans 12 amino acids. V was shortened by 5 bases and J by 5 bases, with 9 bases between the two germline ends. The CDR3 DNA reads as TGTGCCAGCAGCATAATGCAGGAGACCCAGTACTTC. Translating gives CASSIMQETQYF. Complete variable domain (other parts from reference TRBV11-2 and TRBJ2-5): EAGVAQSPRYKIIEKRQSVAFWCNPISGHATLYWYQQILGQGPKLLIQFQNNGVVDDSQLPKDRFSAERLKGVDSTLKIQPAKLEDSAVYLCASSIMQETQYFGPGTRLLVL.

This clonotype was seen more than once but under ten times. V and J are TRBV4-3 and TRBJ2-2; TRBD2 aligns across 13 bases. CDR1 is LGHNA, CDR2 YSLEER, per germline. J gave up 3 bases and V 3 bases, and 7 bases lay outside the gene matches. The CDR3 runs to 18 residues. Here the CDR3 reads CASSHQTSGGTYTGELFF. In nucleotides, the CDR3 is TGCGCCAGCAGCCACCAGACTAGCGGGGGGACCTACACCGGGGAGCTGTTTTTT.

The chain uses TRBV3-1 and TRBJ1-2; D may be TRBD1 (5 bases). Per the germline V gene, CDR1 is LGHDT and CDR2 is YNNKEL (reference sequence). This CDR3 contains 13 residues. Deletions cut 7 bases from V and 6 bases from J, with 15 bases between. In nucleotides, the CDR3 is TGTGCCAGCACCGCGGGGGAGGCACATGGCTACACCTTC. Its translation: CASTAGEAHGYTF.

This clonotype was recorded a few times. The chain joins TRBV7-2 to TRBJ1-2; D gene unclear. Germline assignment: CDR1 SGHTA and CDR2 FQGNSA. V was trimmed by 6 bases and J by 4 bases, leaving 12 bases between them. There are 13 residues in the CDR3. The CDR3 region is CASSQTVGYGYTF. Here the CDR3 DNA reads TGTGCCAGCAGTCAGACGGTTGGCTATGGCTACACCTTC.

This clonotype was detected only a few times. The rearrangement links TRBV6-2 or TRBV6-3 to TRBJ2-7; D uncertain. With 7 bases removed from V and 1 base from J, the gap between germline ends came to 11 bases. Germline lookup yields CDR1 MNHEY and CDR2 SVGEGT. The CDR3 totals 13 residues. The CDR3 DNA reads TGTGCCAGCACCCGGACGGTATCCTACGAGCAGTACTTC. Protein sequence: CASTRTVSYEQYF.

A note on this clonotype: Just one base apart from a much larger clone, this may be a read error. The V call is TRBV20-1, the J call TRBJ1-2; no firm D call. The V and J ends lost 0 bases and 3 bases respectively, with 11 bases between them. The CDR3 loop spans 14 amino acids. The germline gives CDR1 DFQATT, CDR2 SNEGSKA (reference sequence). CDR3 sequence: CSARDLEKYYGYTF. CDR3 bases: TGCAGTGCTAGAGACCTGGAAAAGTACTATGGCTACACCTTC.

The chain is built from TRBV3-1 and TRBJ2-4; 9 nucleotides align to TRBD1. The J call may not be correct, given that the DNA end is closer to TRBJ2-7. This CDR3 is built from 14 residues. Germline V gene sequence: CDR1 LGHDT, CDR2 YNNKEL (reference sequence). CDR3 sequence: CASSHDRGLYEQYF. The CDR3 DNA reads as TGTGCCAGCAGCCACGACAGGGGGTTATACGAGCAGTACTTC.

The V gene is TRBV19, the J gene TRBJ2-1; 10 bases are shared with TRBD2. Germline CDR1 is LNHDA and CDR2 is SQIVND (reference sequence). The CDR3 has 16 amino acids. With 0 bases clipped from V and 7 bases from J, the junction kept 6 bases outside the gene matches. The CDR3 reads CASSIDHSGGINEQFF. Here the CDR3 DNA reads TGTGCCAGTAGTATAGATCATAGCGGGGGGATTAATGAGCAGTTCTTC.

This chain joins TRBV6-5 and TRBJ1-1; the D gene is possibly TRBD1 (6 bases). Germline CDR1 reads MNHEY; CDR2 reads SVGAGI. The V end lost 5 bases, the J end lost 3 bases, and 13 bases lay between the germline ends. The CDR3 totals 14 residues. CDR3 region: CASSRPGVDTEAFF. The DNA for the CDR3 is TGTGCCAGCAGTCGCCCAGGGGTGGACACTGAAGCTTTCTTT.

The chain couples TRBV4-2 to TRBJ2-3; unclear D gene. V was shortened by 0 bases and J by 1 base, with 14 bases between the two germline ends. This CDR3 is 17 amino acids long. The germline CDR1 and CDR2 sequences are LGHNA and YNFKEQ. The CDR3: CASSQERMGIGTDTQYF. CDR3 DNA sequence: TGTGCCAGCAGCCAAGAGCGTATGGGGATCGGCACAGATACGCAGTATTTT.

This clonotype has only a few counts. The rearrangement joins TRBV5-6 to TRBJ2-5, with 13 positions matching TRBD2. V lost 3 bases, J lost 5 bases, and 13 bases stayed unmatched. Germline CDR1 and CDR2: SGHDT and YYEEEE. CDR3 length: 18 residues. DNA for the CDR3: TGTGCCAGCAGCTCTACACTAGCGGGGGGGCCAGATGCTGAGACCCAGTACTTC. It specifies CASSSTLAGGPDAETQYF.

The chain joins TRBV12-3 or TRBV12-4 to TRBJ2-7; 11 bases are a match to TRBD2. The CDR3 runs 13 residues. The V segment lost 7 bases and the J segment 7 bases; nucleotides outside the gene matches: 6. The CDR3 DNA follows: TGTGCCAGCAATAGCGGGGGGGCCGGGGAGCAGTACTTC. Translating gives CASNSGGAGEQYF.

Ten or more counts support this clonotype. This chain connects TRBV4-3 to TRBJ2-7, with a tentative D call TRBD1 (6 bases). This CDR3 comprises 13 residues. Germline CDR1 reads LGHNA; CDR2 reads YSLEER. V shed 4 bases and J shed 5 bases, with 12 bases lying between them. The chain's CDR3 is CASSLYRAHEQYF. In nucleotides, the CDR3 is TGCGCCAGCAGCCTGTACAGGGCCCACGAGCAGTACTTC.

J is TRBJ2-5 and V is TRBV6-1; 8 bases match TRBD2. V was clipped by 10 bases and J by 3 bases; unmatched bases: 7. The germline V gene encodes CDR1 MNHNS and CDR2 SASEGT. The CDR3 runs to 13 residues. The CDR3 loop is CATGGIAEETQYF. The DNA of the CDR3 is TGTGCCACGGGGGGGATAGCGGAAGAGACCCAGTACTTC.